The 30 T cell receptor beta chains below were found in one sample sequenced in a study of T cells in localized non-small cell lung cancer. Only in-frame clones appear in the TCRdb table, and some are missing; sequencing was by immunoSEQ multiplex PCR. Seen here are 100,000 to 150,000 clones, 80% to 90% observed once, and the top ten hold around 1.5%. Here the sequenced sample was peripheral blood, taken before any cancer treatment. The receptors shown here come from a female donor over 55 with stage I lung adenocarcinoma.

CDR3 region: CASSFGVYNEQFF. In nucleotides, the CDR3 is TGTGCCAGCAGCTTTGGGGTCTACAATGAGCAGTTCTTC. The gene calls are TRBV7-3 and TRBJ2-1; D uncertain. Germline V gives CDR1 SGHTA, CDR2 FQGTGA. Deletions cut 3 bases from V and 3 bases from J, with 6 bases between. The CDR3 spans 13 residues.

The CDR3 sequence: CSGATGGEQFF. The DNA for the CDR3 is TGCAGCGGCGCCACAGGGGGCGAGCAGTTCTTC. The rearrangement links TRBV29-1 to TRBJ2-1; 9 bases agree with TRBD1. The CDR3 is made up of 11 amino acids. Germline V gives CDR1 SQVTM, CDR2 ANQGSEA. Trimming cost V 7 bases and J 10 bases; bases outside gene matches: 5.

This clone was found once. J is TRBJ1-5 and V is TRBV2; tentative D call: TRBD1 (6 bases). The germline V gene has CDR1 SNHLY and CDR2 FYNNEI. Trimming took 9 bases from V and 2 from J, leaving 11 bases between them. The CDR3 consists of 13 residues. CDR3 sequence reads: CASRQDRNQPQHF. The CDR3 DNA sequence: TGTGCCAGTCGACAGGACCGCAATCAGCCCCAGCATTTT.

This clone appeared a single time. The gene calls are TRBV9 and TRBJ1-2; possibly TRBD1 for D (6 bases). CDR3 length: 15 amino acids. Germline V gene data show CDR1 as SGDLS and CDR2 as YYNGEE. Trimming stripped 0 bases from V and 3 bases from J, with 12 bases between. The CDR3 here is CASSVELGGDYGYTF. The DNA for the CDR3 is TGTGCCAGCAGCGTAGAGTTAGGGGGGGACTATGGCTACACCTTC.

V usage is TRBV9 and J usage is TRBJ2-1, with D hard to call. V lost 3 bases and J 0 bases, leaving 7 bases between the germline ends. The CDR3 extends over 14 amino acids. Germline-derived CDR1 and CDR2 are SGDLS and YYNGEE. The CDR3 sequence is CASSGAASYNEQFF. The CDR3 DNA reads TGTGCCAGCAGCGGGGCGGCCTCCTACAATGAGCAGTTCTTC. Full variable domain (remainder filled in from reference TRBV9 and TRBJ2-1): DSGVTQTPKHLITATGQRVTLRCSPRSGDLSVYWYQQSLDQGLQFLIQYYNGEERAKGNILERFSAQQFPDLHSELNLSSLELGDSALYFCASSGAASYNEQFFGPGTRLTVL.

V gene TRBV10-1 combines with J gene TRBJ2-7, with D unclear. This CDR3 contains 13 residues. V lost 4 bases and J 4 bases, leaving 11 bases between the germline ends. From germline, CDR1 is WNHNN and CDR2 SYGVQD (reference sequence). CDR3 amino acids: CASSVGIMYEQYF. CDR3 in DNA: TGCGCCAGCAGTGTGGGGATCATGTACGAGCAGTACTTC.

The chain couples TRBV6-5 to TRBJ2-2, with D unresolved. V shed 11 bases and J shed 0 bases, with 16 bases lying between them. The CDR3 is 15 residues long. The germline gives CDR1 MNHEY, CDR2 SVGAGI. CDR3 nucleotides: TGTGCCTCCCCCTCCCAGGCGGCGAACACCGGGGAGCTGTTTTTT. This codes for CASPSQAANTGELFF.

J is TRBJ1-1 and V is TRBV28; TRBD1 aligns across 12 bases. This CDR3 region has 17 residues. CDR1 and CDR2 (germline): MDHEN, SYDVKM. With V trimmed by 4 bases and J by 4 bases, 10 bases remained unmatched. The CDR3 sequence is CASSSVPGQGAGTEAFF. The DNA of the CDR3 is TGTGCCAGCAGTTCCGTCCCGGGACAGGGGGCGGGCACTGAAGCTTTCTTT.

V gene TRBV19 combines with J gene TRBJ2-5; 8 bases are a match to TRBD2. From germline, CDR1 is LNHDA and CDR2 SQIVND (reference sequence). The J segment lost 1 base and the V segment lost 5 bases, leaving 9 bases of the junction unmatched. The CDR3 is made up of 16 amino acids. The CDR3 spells CASSPRYSGAQETQYF. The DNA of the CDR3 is TGTGCCAGTAGTCCCCGATATAGCGGGGCCCAAGAGACCCAGTACTTC.

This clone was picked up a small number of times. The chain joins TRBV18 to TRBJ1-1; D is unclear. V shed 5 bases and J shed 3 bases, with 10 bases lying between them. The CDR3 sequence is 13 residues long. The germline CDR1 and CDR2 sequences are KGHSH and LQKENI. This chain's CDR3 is CASSSDLYTEAFF. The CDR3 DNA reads TGTGCCAGCTCAAGCGACCTGTACACTGAAGCTTTCTTT.

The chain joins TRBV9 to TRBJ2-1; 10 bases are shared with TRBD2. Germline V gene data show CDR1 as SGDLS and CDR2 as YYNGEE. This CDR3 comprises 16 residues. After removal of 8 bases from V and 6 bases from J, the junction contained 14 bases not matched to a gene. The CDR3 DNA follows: TGTGCCAGTGCAAGGGGAGCGGGAGGGTCCCTCAATGAGCAGTTCTTC. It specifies CASARGAGGSLNEQFF.

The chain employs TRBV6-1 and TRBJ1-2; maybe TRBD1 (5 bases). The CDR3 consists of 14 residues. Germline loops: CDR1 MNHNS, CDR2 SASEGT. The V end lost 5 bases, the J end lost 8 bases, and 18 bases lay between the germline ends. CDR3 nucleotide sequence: TGTGCCAGCAGTTCCGGGACCGCGTTAGGGGGCTACACCTTC. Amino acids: CASSSGTALGGYTF.

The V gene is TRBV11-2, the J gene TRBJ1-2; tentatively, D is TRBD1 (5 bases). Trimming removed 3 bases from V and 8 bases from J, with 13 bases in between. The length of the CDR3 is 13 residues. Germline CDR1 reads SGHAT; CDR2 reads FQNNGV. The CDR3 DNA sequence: TGTGCCAGCAGCTTGCTGAGGGGTATGGGCTACACCTTC. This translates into CASSLLRGMGYTF.

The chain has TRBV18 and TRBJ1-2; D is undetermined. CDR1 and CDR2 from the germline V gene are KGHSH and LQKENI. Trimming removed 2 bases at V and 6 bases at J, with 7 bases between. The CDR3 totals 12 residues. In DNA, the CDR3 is TGTGCCAGCTCACCAATCCGCGATGGCTACACCTTC. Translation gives CASSPIRDGYTF.

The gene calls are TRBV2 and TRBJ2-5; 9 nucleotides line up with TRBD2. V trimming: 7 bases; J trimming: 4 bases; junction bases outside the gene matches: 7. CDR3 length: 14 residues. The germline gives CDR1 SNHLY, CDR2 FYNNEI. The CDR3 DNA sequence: TGTGCCAGCACCCCGGGGACTAGCTCAGAGACCCAGTACTTC. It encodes CASTPGTSSETQYF.

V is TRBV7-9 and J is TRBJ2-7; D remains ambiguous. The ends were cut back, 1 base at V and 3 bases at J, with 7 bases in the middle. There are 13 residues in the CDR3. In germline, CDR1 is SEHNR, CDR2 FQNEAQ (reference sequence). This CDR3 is CASSLEVGYEQYF. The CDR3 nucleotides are TGTGCCAGCAGCTTAGAGGTGGGCTACGAGCAGTACTTC.

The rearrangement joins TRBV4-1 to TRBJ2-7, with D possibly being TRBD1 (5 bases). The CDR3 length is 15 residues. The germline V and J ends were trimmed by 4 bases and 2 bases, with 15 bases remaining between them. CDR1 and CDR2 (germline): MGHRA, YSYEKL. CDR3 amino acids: CASSLTFGAAYEQYF. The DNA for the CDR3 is TGCGCCAGCAGCCTTACATTTGGGGCCGCCTACGAGCAGTACTTC.

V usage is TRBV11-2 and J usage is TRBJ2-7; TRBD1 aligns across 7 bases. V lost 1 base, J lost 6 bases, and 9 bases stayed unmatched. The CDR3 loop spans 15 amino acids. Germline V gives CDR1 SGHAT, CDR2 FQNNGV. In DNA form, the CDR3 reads TGTGCCAGCAGCTTAGGTAGGGGGCGGACTTCCGAGCAGTACTTC. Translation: CASSLGRGRTSEQYF. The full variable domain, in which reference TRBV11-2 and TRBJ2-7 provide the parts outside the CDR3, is EAGVAQSPRYKIIEKRQSVAFWCNPISGHATLYWYQQILGQGPKLLIQFQNNGVVDDSQLPKDRFSAERLKGVDSTLKIQPAKLEDSAVYLCASSLGRGRTSEQYFGPGTRLTVT.

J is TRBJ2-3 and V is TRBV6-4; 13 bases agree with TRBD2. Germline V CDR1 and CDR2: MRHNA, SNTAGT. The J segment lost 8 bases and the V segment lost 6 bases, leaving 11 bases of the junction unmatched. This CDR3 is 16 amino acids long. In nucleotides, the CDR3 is TGTGCCAGCAGCCCCGAACTAGCGGGAGGGGCGGGTACGCAGTATTTT. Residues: CASSPELAGGAGTQYF.

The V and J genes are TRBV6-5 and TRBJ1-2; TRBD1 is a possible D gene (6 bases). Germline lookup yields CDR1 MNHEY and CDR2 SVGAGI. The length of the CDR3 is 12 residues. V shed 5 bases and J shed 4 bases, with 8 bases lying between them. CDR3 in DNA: TGTGCCAGCAGTAGGGGGACCTATGGCTACACCTTC. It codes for CASSRGTYGYTF.

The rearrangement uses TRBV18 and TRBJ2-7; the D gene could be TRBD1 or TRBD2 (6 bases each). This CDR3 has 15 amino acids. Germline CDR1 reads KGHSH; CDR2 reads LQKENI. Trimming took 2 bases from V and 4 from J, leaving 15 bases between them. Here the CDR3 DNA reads TGTGCCAGCTCACCATCGCGGGACAACTTATACGAGCAGTACTTC. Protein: CASSPSRDNLYEQYF.

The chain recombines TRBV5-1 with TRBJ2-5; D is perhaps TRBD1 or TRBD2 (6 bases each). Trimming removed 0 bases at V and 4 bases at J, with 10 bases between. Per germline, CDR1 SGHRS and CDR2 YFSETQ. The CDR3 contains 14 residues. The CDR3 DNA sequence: TGCGCCAGCAGCTTGGAGGGGGGAAGAGAGACCCAGTACTTC. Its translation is CASSLEGGRETQYF. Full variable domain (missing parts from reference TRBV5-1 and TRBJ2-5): KAGVTQTPRYLIKTRGQQVTLSCSPISGHRSVSWYQQTPGQGLQFLFEYFSETQRNKGNFPGRFSGRQFSNSRSEMNVSTLELGDSALYLCASSLEGGRETQYFGPGTRLLVL.

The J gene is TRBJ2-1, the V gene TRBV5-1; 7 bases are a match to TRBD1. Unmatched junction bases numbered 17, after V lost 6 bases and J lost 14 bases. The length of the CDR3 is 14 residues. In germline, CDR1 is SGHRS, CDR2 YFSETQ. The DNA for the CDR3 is TGCGCCAGCAATGAACAGGGGCGAGGGGGTGTTGAGTTCTTC. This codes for CASNEQGRGGVEFF.

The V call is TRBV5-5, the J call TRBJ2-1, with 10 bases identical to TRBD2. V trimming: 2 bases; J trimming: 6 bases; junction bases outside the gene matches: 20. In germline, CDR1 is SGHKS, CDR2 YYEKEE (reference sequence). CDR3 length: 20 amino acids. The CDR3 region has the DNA TGTGCCAGCAGCTTACAGGGGGGGAGACTAGCGGGTTCCCGCCCCAATGAGCAGTTCTTC. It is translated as CASSLQGGRLAGSRPNEQFF.

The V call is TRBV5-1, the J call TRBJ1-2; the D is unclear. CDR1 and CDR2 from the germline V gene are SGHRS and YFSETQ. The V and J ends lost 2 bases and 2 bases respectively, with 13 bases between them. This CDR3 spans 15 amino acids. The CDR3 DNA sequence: TGCGCCAGCAGCTTAGGGAGCTCGGGAAACTATGGCTACACCTTC. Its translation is CASSLGSSGNYGYTF.

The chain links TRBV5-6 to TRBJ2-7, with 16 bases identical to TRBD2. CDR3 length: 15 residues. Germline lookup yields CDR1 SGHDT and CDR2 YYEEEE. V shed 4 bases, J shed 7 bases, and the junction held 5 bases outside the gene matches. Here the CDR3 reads CASSVGLAGGREQYF. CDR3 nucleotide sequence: TGTGCCAGCAGCGTGGGACTAGCGGGAGGGAGGGAGCAGTACTTC.

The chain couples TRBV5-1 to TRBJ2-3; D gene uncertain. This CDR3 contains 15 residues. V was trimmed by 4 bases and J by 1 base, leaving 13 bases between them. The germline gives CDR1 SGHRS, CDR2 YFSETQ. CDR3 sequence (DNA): TGCGCCAGCAGCCCAGTAGATGCCCGCACAGATACGCAGTATTTT. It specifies CASSPVDARTDTQYF.

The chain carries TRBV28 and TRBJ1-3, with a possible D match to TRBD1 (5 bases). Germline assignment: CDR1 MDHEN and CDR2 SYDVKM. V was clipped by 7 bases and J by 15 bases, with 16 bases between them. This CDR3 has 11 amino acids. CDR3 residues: CASTRGTATYF. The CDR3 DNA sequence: TGTGCCAGCACCCGTGGGACTGCAACATATTTT.

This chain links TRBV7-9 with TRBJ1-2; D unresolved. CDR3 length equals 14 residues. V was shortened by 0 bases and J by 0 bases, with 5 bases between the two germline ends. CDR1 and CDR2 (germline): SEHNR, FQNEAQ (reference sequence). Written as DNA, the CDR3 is TGTGCCAGCAGCTTAGCGGCGGCTAACTATGGCTACACCTTC. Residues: CASSLAAANYGYTF.

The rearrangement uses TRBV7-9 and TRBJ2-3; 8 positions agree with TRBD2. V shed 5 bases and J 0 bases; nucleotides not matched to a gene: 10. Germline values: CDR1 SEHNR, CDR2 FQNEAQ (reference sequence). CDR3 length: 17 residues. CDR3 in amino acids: CASSHQPAGGSTDTQYF. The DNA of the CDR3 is TGTGCCAGCAGCCATCAACCGGCGGGAGGTAGCACAGATACGCAGTATTTT.